A single sample gave rise to the 9 T cell receptor beta chains below, sequenced in a study of T cells in Graves' hyperthyroidism and ophthalmopathy. RNA transcripts yielded amplified TCR beta CDR3 regions. When the TCR CDR3 underwent first-round RT-PCR, the HTBI primer set was used. In TCRdb, the multiplex PCR reads were re-called with MiXCR into one record per CDR3 protein. In the table there are around 340,000 distinct CDR3 sequences, 15% to 20% of which are singletons. The sequenced sample was blood. All receptors derive from a woman in her forties or fifties with Graves' hyperthyroidism.

Details on this clonotype: A read error may explain this, as a much larger clone is one base away. The rearrangement uses TRBV28 and TRBJ2-1, with no clear D. Germline assignment: CDR1 MDHEN and CDR2 SYDVKM. The CDR3 has 11 amino acids. CDR3 protein: CASSPLREQSF. In DNA form, the CDR3 reads TGTGCCAGCAGTCCCCTGCGTGAGCAGTCCTTC.

The J gene is TRBJ1-2, the V gene TRBV20-1; TRBD1 matches at 9 bases. From germline, CDR1 is DFQATT and CDR2 SNEGSKA (reference sequence). The junction had 2 bases not matched to a gene; V was cut back by 5 bases and J by 4 bases. CDR3 length equals 12 residues. In DNA form, the CDR3 reads TGCAGTGCTGGACAGGGGACCTATGGCTACACCTTC. Residues: CSAGQGTYGYTF.

The chain employs TRBV6-1 and TRBJ2-3; possible D gene TRBD1, 5 bases. The CDR3 extends over 14 amino acids. The V end lost 6 bases, the J end lost 6 bases, and 16 bases lay between the germline ends. The V gene's germline CDR1 is MNHNS and CDR2 SASEGT. The CDR3 DNA reads as TGTGCCAGCAGCCCTAACGACAGTCACGATACGCAGTATTTT. Protein sequence: CASSPNDSHDTQYF.

At least ten counts were recorded for this clonotype. The chain uses TRBV3-1 and TRBJ2-2; the D call may be TRBD1 or TRBD2 (5 bases each). In germline, CDR1 is LGHDT, CDR2 YNNKEL (reference sequence). The V and J ends lost 4 bases and 2 bases respectively, with 14 bases between them. This CDR3 has 16 residues. Written as DNA, the CDR3 is TGTGCCAGCAGCCGAGGGGAACTAGTAAACACCGGGGAGCTGTTTTTT. Translated, it gives CASSRGELVNTGELFF.

This chain uses TRBV28 with TRBJ1-6; D unclear. Germline assignment: CDR1 MDHEN and CDR2 SYDVKM. V lost 2 bases to trimming and J lost 8 bases, with 4 bases between them. The CDR3 runs 12 residues. The DNA of the CDR3 is TGTGCCAGCAGTTTAGCTGATTCACCCCTCCACTTT. Protein: CASSLADSPLHF.

This clonotype has ten or more counts. The gene calls are TRBV5-6 and TRBJ2-1; D unresolved. Germline loops: CDR1 SGHDT, CDR2 YYEEEE. Between the trimmed V and J ends, which lost 0 bases and 7 bases, there was a span of 8 bases. The CDR3 extends over 13 amino acids. CDR3 in DNA: TGTGCCAGCAGCTTGGTTGGTCAGAATGAGCAGTTCTTC. Encoded protein: CASSLVGQNEQFF.

In its sample, this clonotype was seen a few times. The V call is TRBV6-2 or TRBV6-3, the J call TRBJ2-7; D is perhaps TRBD2 (7 bases). Germline V gene lookup returns CDR1 MNHEY and CDR2 SVGEGT. There are 14 residues in the CDR3. Trimming shortened V by 4 bases and J by 2 bases, and 12 bases separated the two germline ends. CDR3: CASSSTGGPYEQYF. CDR3 nucleotide sequence: TGTGCCAGCAGTTCGACGGGGGGCCCCTACGAGCAGTACTTC.

Only a few counts were recorded for this clonotype. The J gene is TRBJ2-7, the V gene TRBV5-6; perhaps TRBD1 as D (7 bases). CDR1 is SGHDT and CDR2 is YYEEEE in the germline V gene. The germline V and J ends were trimmed by 4 bases and 1 base, with 18 bases remaining between them. The CDR3 length is 16 residues. CDR3 residues: CASSQGGNVGSYEQYV. For the CDR3, the DNA is TGTGCCAGCAGCCAGGGGGGCAACGTGGGTTCCTACGAGCAGTACGTC.

This clonotype came up many times. The genes are TRBV20-1 and TRBJ1-2; no firm D call. Trimming cost V 0 bases and J 4 bases, with 15 bases left between them. The length of the CDR3 is 15 residues. CDR1 and CDR2 from the germline V gene are DFQATT and SNEGSKA (reference sequence). Here the CDR3 DNA reads TGCAGTGCTAGAGATCCCAGTAGAGGAGGCTATGGCTACACCTTC. Translation gives CSARDPSRGGYGYTF.